The clone carrying this T cell receptor (beta chain) is a singleton in its sample. This specimen comes from a study of patients and donors after allogeneic stem cell transplantation. The CDR3 spans 15 residues. V dropped 5 bases and J dropped 1; count of bases not matched to a gene: 9. CDR1 is SGHDT and CDR2 is YYEEEE in the germline V gene. Using its own MiXCR run on the RT-PCR reads, TCRdb lists one record per CDR3 protein. Among over 150,000 distinct CDR3 sequences listed, 40% to 45% were seen once. The clonotype was recovered from a human donor who was either an allogeneic HSCT recipient or a stem cell or donor lymphocyte infusion donor (not recorded which). It is not recorded whose cells these are; they may come from a transplant donor. The gene calls are TRBV5-6 and TRBJ2-7; 7 positions agree with TRBD1. The source material was blood, either unsorted or a sorted T cell fraction (not recorded which). The CDR3 DNA reads TGTGCCAGCAGATACGCCGGGACAGTTTCCTACGAGCAGTACTTC. Encoded protein: CASRYAGTVSYEQYF.